Presented here are 17 T cell receptor beta chains from one specimen sequenced in a study of technical replicates of blood from a few donors. Only in-frame clones appear in the TCRdb table, and some are missing; sequencing was by immunoSEQ multiplex PCR. The table records around 72,000 clones, 80% to 95% of them present only once. Material: PBMCs. The source of these receptors is a human donor in good health. Some clones in this sample may be carry-over from other donors' samples.

The J gene is TRBJ1-2, the V gene TRBV2, with TRBD1 matching 10 bases. Trimming cost V 6 bases and J 4 bases; bases outside gene matches: 2. The CDR3 has 13 residues. Germline V gene lookup returns CDR1 SNHLY and CDR2 FYNNEI. For the CDR3, the DNA is TGTGCCAGCAGGGACAGGGGGGGCTATGGCTACACCTTC. Its translation is CASRDRGGYGYTF.

This chain joins TRBV7-2 and TRBJ1-2, with 10 bases that match TRBD1. V lost 0 bases to trimming and J lost 4 bases; unmatched junction nucleotides: 11. CDR1 is SGHTA and CDR2 is FQGNSA in the germline V gene. CDR3 length equals 18 residues. The DNA of the CDR3 is TGTGCCAGCAGCTTAGCGATGGGACAGGGGCGATATTTCTATGGCTACACCTTC. Translated, it gives CASSLAMGQGRYFYGYTF.

The CDR3 reads CASSGGTGGRTDTQYF. The DNA for the CDR3 is TGTGCCAGCAGCGGAGGGACAGGGGGACGCACAGATACGCAGTATTTT. The chain combines TRBV9 with TRBJ2-3, with 11 positions matching TRBD1. In germline, CDR1 is SGDLS, CDR2 YYNGEE. The CDR3 is 16 residues long. V trimming: 3 bases; J trimming: 1 base; junction bases outside the gene matches: 4.

This clone was recorded only once. This chain joins TRBV4-3 and TRBJ1-5; TRBD1 is a possible D gene (5 bases). This CDR3 spans 16 amino acids. Trimming pared 0 bases from V and 1 base from J, leaving 10 bases between. Germline V lookup: CDR1 LGHNA, CDR2 YSLEER. For the CDR3, the DNA is TGCGCCAGCAGCCAAGATCGGGCAGGGAGCAATCAGCCCCAGCATTTT. Translation gives CASSQDRAGSNQPQHF.

In its sample, this clone was seen once. The rearrangement links TRBV7-2 to TRBJ2-7; D gene uncertain. V dropped 1 base and J dropped 4 bases, with 11 bases sitting between them. CDR3 length: 14 residues. Germline CDR1 SGHTA, CDR2 FQGNSA. The CDR3, as DNA: TGTGCCAGCAGCTTAGTTAGTACAGCTTACGAGCAGTACTTC. Its protein is CASSLVSTAYEQYF. The full variable domain, with the rest looked up from reference TRBV7-2 and TRBJ2-7, is GAGVSQSPSNKVTEKGKDVELRCDPISGHTALYWYRQSLGQGLEFLIYFQGNSAPDKSGLPSDRFSAERTGGSVSTLTIQRTQQEDSAVYLCASSLVSTAYEQYFGPGTRLTVT.

V is TRBV5-4 and J is TRBJ2-2; 9 bases align to TRBD2. The CDR3 sequence is 15 residues long. Germline CDR1 SGHNT, CDR2 YYREEE (reference sequence). The V and J ends lost 2 bases and 4 bases, in that order; junction bases with no gene match: 3. CDR3 sequence: CASSFIAGATGELFF. The CDR3 nucleotides are TGTGCCAGCAGCTTTATAGCGGGAGCCACCGGGGAGCTGTTTTTT.

This rearrangement joins TRBV21-1 to TRBJ1-3. TRBV21-1 is tagged as a pseudogene. CDR3 length: 15 residues. The CDR3 sequence is CASSKTLVNGNTIYF. The CDR3 DNA reads as TGTGCCAGCAGCAAAACCCTAGTGAATGGAAACACCATATATTTT.

This clone came up a few times. The chain is built from TRBV27 and TRBJ2-7; TRBD2 is a possible D gene (6 bases). The CDR3 runs to 16 residues. V was shortened by 0 bases and J by 3 bases, with 15 bases between the two germline ends. Per the germline V gene, CDR1 is MNHEY and CDR2 is SMNVEV (reference sequence). This CDR3 reads CASSLSGGGIYYEQYF. CDR3 nucleotide sequence: TGTGCCAGCAGTTTATCGGGGGGAGGAATATACTACGAGCAGTACTTC.

The chain carries TRBV15 and TRBJ1-3; a possible D gene is TRBD1 (5 bases). CDR3 length: 15 residues. The germline V and J ends were trimmed by 0 bases and 2 bases, with 8 bases remaining between them. Germline CDR1 reads LNHNV; CDR2 reads YYDKDF (reference sequence). The CDR3, as DNA: TGTGCCACCAGCAGAGATCCAGGGCCTGGAAACACCATATATTTT. Its translation is CATSRDPGPGNTIYF.

CDR3 loop: CASSTGTGGGEQYF. CDR3 bases: TGCGCCAGCAGCACCGGGACAGGGGGTGGCGAGCAGTACTTC. The chain uses TRBV5-1 and TRBJ2-7; 11 bases map to TRBD1. Trimming at V came to 4 bases and at J to 6 bases, leaving 6 bases not matched to a gene. Germline CDR1 reads SGHRS; CDR2 reads YFSETQ. The CDR3 has 14 amino acids.

This clone showed up just once. The chain is built from TRBV6-5 and TRBJ1-2, with 12 bases fitting TRBD1. The CDR3 contains 13 residues. Germline CDR1 reads MNHEY; CDR2 reads SVGAGI. V shed 5 bases, J shed 7 bases, and the junction held 2 bases outside the gene matches. CDR3 DNA: TGTGCCAGCAGTAGGGGACAGGGGGCTGGCTACACCTTC. It yields the protein CASSRGQGAGYTF.

This clone has more than one count but fewer than ten. The rearrangement joins TRBV5-1 to TRBJ1-2, with D possibly matching TRBD1 (6 bases). The CDR3 totals 13 residues. CDR1 and CDR2 (germline): SGHRS, YFSETQ. Trimming left V 0 bases short and J 6 bases short, with 9 bases between. CDR3 DNA sequence: TGCGCCAGCAGCTTGGTGGGGGCTGATGGCTACACCTTC. Its protein product is CASSLVGADGYTF.

J is TRBJ2-7 and V is TRBV7-8; 7 bases fit TRBD1. The CDR3 has 14 residues. The junction had 7 bases not matched to a gene; V was cut back by 5 bases and J by 3 bases. Germline CDR1 and CDR2: SGHVS and FQNEAQ. The CDR3 region is CASSPRTGDYEQYF. The CDR3, as DNA: TGTGCCAGCAGCCCCCGGACAGGAGACTACGAGCAGTACTTC.

This chain uses TRBV6-5 with TRBJ1-2; tentatively, D is TRBD1 (5 bases). Germline V gene data show CDR1 as MNHEY and CDR2 as SVGAGI. The CDR3 runs 13 residues. V dropped 7 bases and J dropped 8 bases, with 17 bases sitting between them. The DNA for the CDR3 is TGTGCCAGCACCGATTCAGGGTCCCGGGGCTACACCTTC. This gives the protein CASTDSGSRGYTF.

This chain connects TRBV6-5 to TRBJ2-7, with TRBD2 identical over 7 bases. V lost 3 bases and J lost 2; bases outside the gene matches: 7. This CDR3 comprises 15 residues. CDR1 is MNHEY and CDR2 is SVGAGI in the germline V gene. The CDR3 loop reads CASSYIPLAAYEQYF. The DNA of the CDR3 is TGTGCCAGCAGTTATATCCCGCTAGCGGCCTACGAGCAGTACTTC.

V gene TRBV19 combines with J gene TRBJ1-4; 10 bases match TRBD1. CDR1 is LNHDA, CDR2 SQIVND, per germline (reference sequence). V lost 4 bases to trimming and J lost 7 bases; unmatched junction nucleotides: 6. This CDR3 region has 15 residues. CDR3 sequence reads: CASSTDRGRGEKLFF. The CDR3 coding sequence is TGTGCCAGTAGTACCGACAGGGGGCGAGGTGAAAAACTGTTTTTT.

The J gene is TRBJ1-6, the V gene TRBV6-5; D ambiguous. V lost 6 bases and J lost 7, with 7 bases in between. CDR3 length: 12 residues. Germline V gene lookup returns CDR1 MNHEY and CDR2 SVGAGI. CDR3 residues: CASRHSNSPLHF. Here the CDR3 DNA reads TGTGCCAGCAGACACAGCAATTCACCCCTCCACTTT.